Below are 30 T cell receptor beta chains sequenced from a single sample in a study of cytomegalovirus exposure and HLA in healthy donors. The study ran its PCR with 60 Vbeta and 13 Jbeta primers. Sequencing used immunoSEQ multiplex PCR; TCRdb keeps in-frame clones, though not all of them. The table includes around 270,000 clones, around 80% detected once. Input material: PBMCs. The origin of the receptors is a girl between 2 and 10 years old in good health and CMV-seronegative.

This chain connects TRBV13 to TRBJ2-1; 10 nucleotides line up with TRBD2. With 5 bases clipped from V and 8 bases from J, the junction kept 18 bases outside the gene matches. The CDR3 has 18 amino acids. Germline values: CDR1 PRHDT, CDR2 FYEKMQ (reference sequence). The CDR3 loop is CASSPGAGGFSVLDEQFF. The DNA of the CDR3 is TGTGCCAGCAGCCCTGGAGCGGGGGGGTTCTCTGTCTTGGATGAGCAGTTCTTC.

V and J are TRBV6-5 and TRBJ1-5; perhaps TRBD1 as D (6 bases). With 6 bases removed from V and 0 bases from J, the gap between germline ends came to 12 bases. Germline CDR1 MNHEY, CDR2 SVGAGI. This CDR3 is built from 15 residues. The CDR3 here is CASRRGGNSNQPQHF. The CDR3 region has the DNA TGTGCCAGCAGGAGGGGGGGGAATAGCAATCAGCCCCAGCATTTT.

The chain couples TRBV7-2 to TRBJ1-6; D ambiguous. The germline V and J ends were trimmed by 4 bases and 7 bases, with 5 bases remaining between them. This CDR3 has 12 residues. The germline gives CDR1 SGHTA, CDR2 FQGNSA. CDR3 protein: CASSSTNSPLHF. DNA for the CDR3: TGTGCCAGCAGCTCAACAAATTCACCCCTCCACTTT.

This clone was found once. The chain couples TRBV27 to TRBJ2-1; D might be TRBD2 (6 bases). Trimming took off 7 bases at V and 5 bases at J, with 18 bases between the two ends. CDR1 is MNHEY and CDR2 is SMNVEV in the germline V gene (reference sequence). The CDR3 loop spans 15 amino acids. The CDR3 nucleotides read TGTGCCAGCAACCGGGGGACGGCTGGCCACAATGAGCAGTTCTTC. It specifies CASNRGTAGHNEQFF.

This CDR3 reads CASSFPGQVPWDSGNTIYF. The CDR3 nucleotides read TGTGCCAGCAGTTTCCCGGGACAGGTCCCCTGGGATTCTGGAAACACCATATATTTT. The chain uses TRBV28 and TRBJ1-3, with 8 nucleotides matching TRBD1. The V gene's germline CDR1 is MDHEN and CDR2 SYDVKM. V lost 3 bases to trimming and J lost 1 base; unmatched junction nucleotides: 14. This CDR3 is 19 amino acids long.

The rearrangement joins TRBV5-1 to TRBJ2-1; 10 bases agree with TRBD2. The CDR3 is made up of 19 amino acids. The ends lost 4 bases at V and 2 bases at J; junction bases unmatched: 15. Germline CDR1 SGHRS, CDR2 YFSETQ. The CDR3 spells CASSQRGSSGRRPYNEQFF. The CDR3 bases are TGCGCCAGCAGCCAAAGGGGGTCTAGCGGGAGACGCCCCTACAATGAGCAGTTCTTC. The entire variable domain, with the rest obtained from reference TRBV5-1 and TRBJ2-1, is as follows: KAGVTQTPRYLIKTRGQQVTLSCSPISGHRSVSWYQQTPGQGLQFLFEYFSETQRNKGNFPGRFSGRQFSNSRSEMNVSTLELGDSALYLCASSQRGSSGRRPYNEQFFGPGTRLTVL.

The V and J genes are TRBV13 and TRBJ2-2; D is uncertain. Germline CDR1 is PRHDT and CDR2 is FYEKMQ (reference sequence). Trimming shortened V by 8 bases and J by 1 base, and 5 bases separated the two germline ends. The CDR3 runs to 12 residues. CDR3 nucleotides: TGTGCCAGCCGCGAGAACACCGGGGAGCTGTTTTTT. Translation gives CASRENTGELFF.

CDR3 amino acids: CASSLGTGVSGNTIYF. In DNA form, the CDR3 reads TGTGCCAGCAGCCTGGGGACAGGGGTGTCTGGAAACACCATATATTTT. The V and J genes are TRBV7-9 and TRBJ1-3, with TRBD1 matching over 10 bases. This CDR3 has 16 amino acids. Trimming took 5 bases from V and 1 from J; bases not matched to a gene: 5. Germline CDR1 and CDR2: SEHNR and FQNEAQ (reference sequence).

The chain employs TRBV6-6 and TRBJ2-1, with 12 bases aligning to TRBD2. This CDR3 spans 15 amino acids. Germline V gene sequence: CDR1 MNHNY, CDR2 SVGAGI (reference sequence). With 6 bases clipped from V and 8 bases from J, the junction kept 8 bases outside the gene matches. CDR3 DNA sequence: TGTGCCAGCAGCGACCTAGCGGGAGGGTCCCATGAGCAGTTCTTC. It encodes CASSDLAGGSHEQFF.

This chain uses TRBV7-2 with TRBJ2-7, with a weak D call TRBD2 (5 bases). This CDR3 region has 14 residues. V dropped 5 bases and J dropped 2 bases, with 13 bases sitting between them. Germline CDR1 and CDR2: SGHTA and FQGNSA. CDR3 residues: CASSPGRGPYEQYF. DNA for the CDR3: TGTGCCAGCAGCCCAGGCCGGGGTCCCTACGAGCAGTACTTC.

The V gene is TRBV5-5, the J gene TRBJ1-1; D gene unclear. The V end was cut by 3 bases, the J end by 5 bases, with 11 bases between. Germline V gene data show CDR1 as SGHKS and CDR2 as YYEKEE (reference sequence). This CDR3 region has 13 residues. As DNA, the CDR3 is TGTGCCAGCAGCTCCGGGGTTCGGACTGAAGCTTTCTTT. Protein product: CASSSGVRTEAFF.

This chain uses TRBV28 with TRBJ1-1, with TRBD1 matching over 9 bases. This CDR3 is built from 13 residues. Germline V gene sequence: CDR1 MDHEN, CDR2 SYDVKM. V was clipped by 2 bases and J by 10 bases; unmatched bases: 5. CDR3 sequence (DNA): TGTGCCAGCAGTTTAACAGGGGGCGCGTTAGCTTTCTTT. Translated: CASSLTGGALAFF.

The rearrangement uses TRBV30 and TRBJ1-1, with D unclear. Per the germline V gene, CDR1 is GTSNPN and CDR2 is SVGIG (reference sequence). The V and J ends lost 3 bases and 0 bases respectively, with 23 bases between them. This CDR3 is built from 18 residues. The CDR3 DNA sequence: TGTGCCTGGAGAGATCAGAAATTCCGCGTTCGGGTGAACACTGAAGCTTTCTTT. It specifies CAWRDQKFRVRVNTEAFF.

In DNA form, the CDR3 reads TGTGCCAGCAGTTATTCGGCAGGGGGAGGTCAGCCCCAGCATTTT. The encoded protein is CASSYSAGGGQPQHF. This sequence joins TRBV6-6 and TRBJ1-5; 7 nucleotides agree with TRBD1. The CDR3 is made up of 15 amino acids. The V gene's germline CDR1 is MNHNY and CDR2 SVGAGI (reference sequence). V gave up 3 bases and J gave up 6 bases; unmatched junction bases: 8.

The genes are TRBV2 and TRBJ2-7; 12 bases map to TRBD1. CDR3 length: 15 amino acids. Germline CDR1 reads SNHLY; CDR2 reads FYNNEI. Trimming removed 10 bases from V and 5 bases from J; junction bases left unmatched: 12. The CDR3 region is CATLLLGQGADEQYF. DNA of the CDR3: TGTGCCACCCTACTCTTGGGACAGGGGGCGGACGAGCAGTACTTC.

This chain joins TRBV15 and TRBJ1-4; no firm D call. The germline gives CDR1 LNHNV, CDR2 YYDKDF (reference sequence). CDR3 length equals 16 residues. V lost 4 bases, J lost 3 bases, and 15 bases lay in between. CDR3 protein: CATSNAGEEANEKLFF. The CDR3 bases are TGTGCCACCAGCAACGCCGGAGAGGAGGCTAATGAAAAACTGTTTTTT.

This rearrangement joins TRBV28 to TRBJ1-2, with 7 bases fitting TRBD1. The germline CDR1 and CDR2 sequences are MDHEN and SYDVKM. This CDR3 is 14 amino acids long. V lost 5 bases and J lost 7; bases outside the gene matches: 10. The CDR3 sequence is CASSRTGAAAGYTF. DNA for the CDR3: TGTGCCAGCAGTCGTACAGGGGCAGCGGCTGGCTACACCTTC.

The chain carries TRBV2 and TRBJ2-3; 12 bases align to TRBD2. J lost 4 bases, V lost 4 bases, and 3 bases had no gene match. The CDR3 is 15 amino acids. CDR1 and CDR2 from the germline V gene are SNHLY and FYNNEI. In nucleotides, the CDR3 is TGTGCCAGCAGTGCTAGCGGGGGGGCCCCAGATACGCAGTATTTT. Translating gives CASSASGGAPDTQYF.

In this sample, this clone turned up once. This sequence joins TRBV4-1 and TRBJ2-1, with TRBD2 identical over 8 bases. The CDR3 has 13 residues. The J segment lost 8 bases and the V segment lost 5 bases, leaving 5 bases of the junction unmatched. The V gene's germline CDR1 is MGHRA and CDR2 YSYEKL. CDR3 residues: CASSGGLADEQFF. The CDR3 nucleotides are TGCGCCAGCAGCGGTGGACTAGCCGATGAGCAGTTCTTC.

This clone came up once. As DNA, the CDR3 is TGTGCCAGCAGCTACCTCGGGGGAAATGAGCAGTTCTTC. This codes for CASSYLGGNEQFF. This chain joins TRBV9 and TRBJ2-1, with D possibly TRBD2 on 6 matching bases. Trimming took 4 bases from V and 7 from J, leaving 12 bases between them. This CDR3 spans 13 amino acids. Germline V lookup: CDR1 SGDLS, CDR2 YYNGEE. The variable domain in full, completed from reference TRBV9 and TRBJ2-1, reads DSGVTQTPKHLITATGQRVTLRCSPRSGDLSVYWYQQSLDQGLQFLIQYYNGEERAKGNILERFSAQQFPDLHSELNLSSLELGDSALYFCASSYLGGNEQFFGPGTRLTVL.

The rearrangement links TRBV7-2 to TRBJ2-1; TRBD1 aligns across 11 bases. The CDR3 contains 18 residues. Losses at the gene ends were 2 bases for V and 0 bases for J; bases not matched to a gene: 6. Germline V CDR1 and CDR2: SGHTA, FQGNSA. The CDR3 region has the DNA TGTGCCAGCAGCTTACGGCGGGGGACAGGGGGCTCCTACAATGAGCAGTTCTTC. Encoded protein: CASSLRRGTGGSYNEQFF.

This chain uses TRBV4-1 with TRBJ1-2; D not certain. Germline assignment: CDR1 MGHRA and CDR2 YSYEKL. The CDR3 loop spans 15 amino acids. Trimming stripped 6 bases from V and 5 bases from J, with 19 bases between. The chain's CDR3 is CASSREYGEAYGYTF. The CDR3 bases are TGCGCCAGCAGTCGGGAGTACGGAGAAGCATATGGCTACACCTTC.

This chain's CDR3 is CASKAWLLDTYEQYF. Written as DNA, the CDR3 is TGTGCCAGCAAGGCTTGGTTACTAGATACCTACGAGCAGTACTTC. V gene TRBV2 combines with J gene TRBJ2-7, with D possibly TRBD2 on 5 matching bases. CDR1 SNHLY and CDR2 FYNNEI come from the germline V gene. Trimming took off 7 bases at V and 2 bases at J, with 18 bases between the two ends. The CDR3 spans 15 residues.

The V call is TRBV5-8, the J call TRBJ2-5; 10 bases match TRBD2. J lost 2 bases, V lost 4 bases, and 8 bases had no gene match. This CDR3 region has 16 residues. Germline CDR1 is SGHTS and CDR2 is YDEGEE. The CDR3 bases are TGTGCCAGCAGCCACGGTGGAGCGGGGGGGCAAGAGACCCAGTACTTC. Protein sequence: CASSHGGAGGQETQYF.

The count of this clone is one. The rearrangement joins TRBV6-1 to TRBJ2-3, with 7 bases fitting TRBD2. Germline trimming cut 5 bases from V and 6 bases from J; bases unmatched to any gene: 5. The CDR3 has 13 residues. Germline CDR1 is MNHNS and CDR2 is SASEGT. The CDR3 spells CASSHVLADTQYF. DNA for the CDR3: TGTGCCAGCAGTCACGTACTAGCGGATACGCAGTATTTT.

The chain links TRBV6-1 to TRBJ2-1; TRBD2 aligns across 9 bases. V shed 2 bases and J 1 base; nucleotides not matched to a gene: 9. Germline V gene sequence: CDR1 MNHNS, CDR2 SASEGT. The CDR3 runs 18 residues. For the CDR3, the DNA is TGTGCCAGCAGTGAATTCGATAGCGGGAGTTCTTCCTACAATGAGCAGTTCTTC. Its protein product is CASSEFDSGSSSYNEQFF.

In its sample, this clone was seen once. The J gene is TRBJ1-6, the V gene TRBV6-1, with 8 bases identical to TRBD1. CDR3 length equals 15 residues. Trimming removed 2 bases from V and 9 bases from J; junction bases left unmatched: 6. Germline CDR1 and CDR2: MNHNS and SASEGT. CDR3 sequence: CASSEFDRGISPLHF. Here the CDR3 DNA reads TGTGCCAGCAGTGAATTCGACAGGGGCATTTCACCCCTCCACTTT.

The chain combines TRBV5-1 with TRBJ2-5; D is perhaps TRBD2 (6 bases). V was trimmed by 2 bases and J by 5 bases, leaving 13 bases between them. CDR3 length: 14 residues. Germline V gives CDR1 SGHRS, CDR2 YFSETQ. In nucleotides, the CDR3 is TGCGCCAGCAGCTTCGGGAGCGGTGAGGAGACCCAGTACTTC. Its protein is CASSFGSGEETQYF.

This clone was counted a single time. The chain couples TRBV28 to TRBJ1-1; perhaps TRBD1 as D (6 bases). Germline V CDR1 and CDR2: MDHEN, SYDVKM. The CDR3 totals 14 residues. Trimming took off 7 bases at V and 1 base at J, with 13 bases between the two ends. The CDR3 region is CASNPWTENTEAFF. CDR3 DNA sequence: TGTGCCAGCAATCCCTGGACAGAGAACACTGAAGCTTTCTTT. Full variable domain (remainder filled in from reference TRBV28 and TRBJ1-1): DVKVTQSSRYLVKRTGEKVFLECVQDMDHENMFWYRQDPGLGLRLIYFSYDVKMKEKGDIPEGYSVSREKKERFSLILESASTNQTSMYLCASNPWTENTEAFFGQGTRLTVV.

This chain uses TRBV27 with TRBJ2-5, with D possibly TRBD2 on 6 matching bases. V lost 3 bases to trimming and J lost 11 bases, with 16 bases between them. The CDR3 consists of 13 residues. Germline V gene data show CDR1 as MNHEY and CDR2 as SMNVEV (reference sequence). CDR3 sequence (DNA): TGTGCCAGCAGTTTGGGCGGGGTTGGAGAGCAGTACTTC. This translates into CASSLGGVGEQYF.